This entry is about one T cell receptor (beta chain). Its antigen is not identified. These data are taken from a study of T cell responses to AZD1222 COVID-19 vaccine. The data were produced by immunoSEQ multiplex PCR, yet TCRdb's version contains in-frame clones alone and is incomplete. The data contain about 75,000 clones, approximately 88% of them singletons. Trimming pared 1 base from V and 4 bases from J, leaving 5 bases between. The CDR3 contains 13 residues. Germline CDR1 is SEHNR and CDR2 is FQNEAQ (reference sequence). Findings of the study overall: Clonal diversity was possibly underestimated, and the donors were mostly white British, with more females. Along spike, vaccine-associated CD4 TCRs were found throughout, with dominance at 160-218 and 743-854.

The sequencing here drew on peripheral blood, taken 28 days after the second dose of the MenACWY control vaccine. This clonotype was sampled from an adult who received the MenACWY meningococcal vaccine as a control. The rearrangement links TRBV7-9 to TRBJ1-5, with D unclear. The CDR3 region has the DNA TGTGCCAGCAGCTTAGGGTGGAATCAGCCCCAGCATTTT. Its translation: CASSLGWNQPQHF. The full variable domain, rest sourced from reference TRBV7-9 and TRBJ1-5, is DTGVSQNPRHKITKRGQNVTFRCDPISEHNRLYWYRQTLGQGPEFLTYFQNEAQLEKSRLLSDRFSAERPKGSFSTLEIQRTEQGDSAMYLCASSLGWNQPQHFGDGTRLSIL.